This T cell receptor beta chain was documented in a study of T cell responses to AZD1222 COVID-19 vaccine. Overall study: Second-dose intervals near 4 or 12 weeks were combined. Notes on the study in general: CD4 TCRs covered the whole spike, strongest at regions 160-218 and 743-854. Spike-specific TCR repertoires showed rising breadth and depth after two AZD1222 doses. Clonal diversity was possibly underestimated, and white British individuals and females predominated among donors.

TCRdb keeps only in-frame clones here, not all; method: immunoSEQ multiplex PCR. The sample has some 80,000 clones, approximately 87% seen once; the top ten hold roughly 7.5%. Germline V gives CDR1 SGHRS, CDR2 YFSETQ. V lost 4 bases to trimming and J lost 9 bases; unmatched junction nucleotides: 5. This CDR3 has 14 residues. Comments on this clone: Antigen unknown.

This TCR derives from an adult in good health. The starting material was peripheral blood, obtained on day 0 of AZD1222 vaccination. The J gene is TRBJ2-1, the V gene TRBV5-1, with TRBD2 identical over 12 bases. Written as DNA, the CDR3 is TGCGCCAGCAGCCCTGGACTAGCGGGAACTGAGCAGTTCTTC. Protein sequence: CASSPGLAGTEQFF. The full variable domain, with the rest looked up from reference TRBV5-1 and TRBJ2-1, is KAGVTQTPRYLIKTRGQQVTLSCSPISGHRSVSWYQQTPGQGLQFLFEYFSETQRNKGNFPGRFSGRQFSNSRSEMNVSTLELGDSALYLCASSPGLAGTEQFFGPGTRLTVL.